This TCR beta chain emerged from a study of T cell repertoires in cytomegalovirus infection. At the level of the study: Shared public TCR beta signatures pointed to both CMV infection and a matching HLA type.

The CDR3 consists of 18 residues. In germline, CDR1 is LNHNV, CDR2 YYDKDF (reference sequence). Trimming cost V 0 bases and J 8 bases, with 25 bases left between them. General study results and limits: The cumulative frequency of public TCR beta families identified carriers of CMV plus the relevant HLA. In two of eight donors, the top clonotype was HLA-C-restricted CMV-specific.

TCRdb reprocessed the reads with MiXCR, giving one entry per CDR3 protein. The sample carries 500,000 or so distinct CDR3 sequences, 16% recorded once. Only a few counts were recorded for this clonotype. Its antigen is undetermined. This rearrangement joins TRBV15 to TRBJ1-2; a weak D match, TRBD1 (5 bases). The sequence was obtained from a human donor in good health (CMV status not recorded). Some clones in this sample may be carry-over from other donors' samples. Material: CD8+ T cells from PBMCs. The CDR3 loop is CATSRDRKGAPLLMGYTF. The CDR3 nucleotides read TGTGCCACCAGCAGAGATCGAAAAGGGGCGCCACTTCTTATGGGCTACACCTTC.